This record covers a single T cell receptor (beta chain). Methods used by the authors: Amplification of reference gene primers was used by the study to estimate nucleated cell counts. Using immunoSEQ multiplex PCR, the repertoire was profiled, and TCRdb retains in-frame clones only, with some absent. Clone size and the V and J calls come from that table; the DNA yielded D and trimming. The data show 130,000 to 150,000 clones, around four fifths seen once. The CDR3 length is 14 residues. The V and J ends lost 3 bases and 2 bases respectively, with 8 bases between them. From germline, CDR1 is SGHTA and CDR2 FQGNSA. These data are taken from a study of blood T cell repertoires in COVID-19. About the research overall: Donors in the United States, Italy and Spain gave samples during acute or convalescent COVID-19. PBMCs, B-cell-depleted T cells, or T cells provided the cDNA or gDNA that made up the material.

The V and J genes are TRBV7-2 and TRBJ1-5; D remains ambiguous. Source material: peripheral blood. This receptor was taken from a woman aged 40 to 55 with active or convalescent COVID-19. DNA of the CDR3: TGTGCCAGCAGCTTCTCCGGGGGCAATCAGCCCCAGCATTTT. Its translation: CASSFSGGNQPQHF.